Listed here are 28 T cell receptor beta chains from one sample, sequenced in a study of T-cell reconstitution after alpha-beta-depleted transplantation in children. The library targeted TCRbeta and was prepared with unique molecular identifiers. TCRdb recomputed calls from the PCR reads with MiXCR, one row per CDR3 protein. Of around 600,000 distinct CDR3 sequences detected, around 23% appear once; the ten largest clones hold roughly 15%. Here the sequenced sample was PBMCs, mostly from graft donor cells, taken 360 days after TCRalphabeta/CD19-depleted stem cell transplant. These receptors all stem from a boy in the first two years of life who had a stem cell transplant for acute myeloid leukemia, so the T cells may come from the graft donor.

The chain recombines TRBV4-1 with TRBJ2-7; 8 bases agree with TRBD1. The J segment lost 2 bases and the V segment lost 3 bases, leaving 6 bases of the junction unmatched. Germline CDR1 and CDR2: MGHRA and YSYEKL. This CDR3 has 15 residues. Here the CDR3 DNA reads TGCGCCAGCAGCCAGGTGACAGGGGCCCCCTACGAGCAGTACGTC. Its translation: CASSQVTGAPYEQYV.

This clonotype was detected ten times or more. V usage is TRBV14 and J usage is TRBJ2-5; 7 positions agree with TRBD2. CDR3 length: 13 residues. CDR1 and CDR2 from the germline V gene are SGHDN and FVKESK. J lost 7 bases, V lost 0 bases, and 2 bases had no gene match. CDR3 in amino acids: CASSQETGGTQYF. CDR3 DNA: TGTGCCAGCAGCCAAGAGACGGGGGGGACCCAGTACTTC. Full variable domain (outside the CDR3, taken from reference TRBV14 and TRBJ2-5): EAGVTQFPSHSVIEKGQTVTLRCDPISGHDNLYWYRRVMGKEIKFLLHFVKESKQDESGMPNNRFLAERTGGTYSTLKVQPAELEDSGVYFCASSQETGGTQYFGPGTRLLVL.

V is TRBV4-3 and J is TRBJ2-5, with D maybe TRBD1 (6 bases). This CDR3 contains 15 residues. Deletions cut 1 base from V and 12 bases from J, with 21 bases between. Germline V gene lookup returns CDR1 LGHNA and CDR2 YSLEER. CDR3 coding DNA: TGCGCCAGCAGCCAAGGACTTGGACAGAGTGGCGCGGAGTACTTC. Its translation: CASSQGLGQSGAEYF.

The chain recombines TRBV20-1 with TRBJ2-1, with TRBD2 matching 13 bases. Germline CDR1 DFQATT, CDR2 SNEGSKA (reference sequence). Losses at the gene ends were 6 bases for V and 9 bases for J; bases not matched to a gene: 8. This CDR3 has 14 amino acids. The CDR3 reads CSAQLAGGTGEQFF. The CDR3 DNA sequence: TGCAGTGCGCAACTAGCGGGGGGGACGGGTGAGCAGTTCTTC.

In its sample, this clonotype was seen many times. V is TRBV6-1 and J is TRBJ1-1; D uncertain. The germline gives CDR1 MNHNS, CDR2 SASEGT. This CDR3 spans 15 amino acids. V shed 10 bases and J shed 0 bases, with 18 bases lying between them. In DNA form, the CDR3 reads TGTGCCACCCGGGAGGGTCGAAGTATGAACACTGAAGCTTTCTTT. It codes for CATREGRSMNTEAFF.

The chain links TRBV7-2 to TRBJ2-2; 7 bases agree with TRBD1. With 5 bases clipped from V and 0 bases from J, the junction kept 6 bases outside the gene matches. This CDR3 has 16 residues. The germline gives CDR1 SGHTA, CDR2 FQGNSA. CDR3 sequence (DNA): TGTGCCAGCAGCCCCGACAGGGTGCCGAACACCGGGGAGCTGTTTTTT. This gives the protein CASSPDRVPNTGELFF.

CDR3 DNA: TGTGCCAGCAACATTTTTAAGGGGACGCAGTATTTT. Residues: CASNIFKGTQYF. The gene calls are TRBV7-9 and TRBJ2-3; TRBD1 might be the D (5 bases). The CDR3 extends over 12 amino acids. V lost 7 bases to trimming and J lost 9 bases, with 14 bases between them. The germline V gene encodes CDR1 SEHNR and CDR2 FQNEAQ (reference sequence).

This clonotype has a count of ten or more. The chain employs TRBV7-9 and TRBJ2-1, with D possibly TRBD2 on 5 matching bases. Germline-derived CDR1 and CDR2 are SEHNR and FQNEAQ (reference sequence). CDR3 length: 16 residues. Between the trimmed V and J ends, which lost 1 base and 0 bases, there was a span of 10 bases. For the CDR3, the DNA is TGTGCCAGCAGCTTAGTCGGGGTTAGCTCCTACAATGAGCAGTTCTTC. It codes for CASSLVGVSSYNEQFF.

In its sample, this clonotype was seen many times. The chain has TRBV20-1 and TRBJ2-3; D gene unclear. Germline assignment: CDR1 DFQATT and CDR2 SNEGSKA (reference sequence). Trimming took 3 bases from V and 3 from J, leaving 16 bases between them. The length of the CDR3 is 15 residues. The CDR3 loop is CSASVFGNPTDTQYF. For the CDR3, the DNA is TGCAGTGCTAGCGTGTTTGGAAACCCAACAGATACGCAGTATTTT.

This sequence joins TRBV5-5 and TRBJ2-5; D remains unclear. Trimming took 1 base from V and 3 from J, leaving 19 bases between them. Germline V gene sequence: CDR1 SGHKS, CDR2 YYEKEE (reference sequence). The CDR3 loop spans 17 amino acids. The CDR3 DNA sequence: TGTGCCAGCAGCTTGTACGTGACTCTAACTTATAAAGAGACCCAGTACTTC. It specifies CASSLYVTLTYKETQYF.

This clonotype was counted only a few times. The chain links TRBV7-8 to TRBJ2-7, with 7 bases identical to TRBD1. CDR3 length equals 12 residues. From germline, CDR1 is SGHVS and CDR2 FQNEAQ. The ends lost 3 bases at V and 9 bases at J; junction bases unmatched: 5. DNA for the CDR3: TGTGCCAGCAGCTTTAACCGACAGGGGCAGTACTTC. Its translation: CASSFNRQGQYF.

In this sample, this clonotype turned up once. V gene TRBV20-1 combines with J gene TRBJ2-3; D possibly matches TRBD1 or TRBD2 (5 bases each). V shed 6 bases and J shed 6 bases, with 13 bases lying between them. The CDR3 contains 12 residues. The germline gives CDR1 DFQATT, CDR2 SNEGSKA (reference sequence). In DNA, the CDR3 is TGCAGTGCAGGGGTAGCGTCGGATACGCAGTATTTT. It translates to CSAGVASDTQYF.

The chain couples TRBV12-3 or TRBV12-4 to TRBJ1-2, with D perhaps TRBD1 (6 bases). Trimming took off 4 bases at V and 4 bases at J, with 16 bases between the two ends. The CDR3 loop spans 15 amino acids. CDR3 protein: CASSSQGGRLYGYTF. In nucleotides, the CDR3 is TGTGCCAGCAGTTCCCAAGGGGGGCGACTCTATGGCTACACCTTC.

This clonotype occurred many times. The CDR3 loop is CSVRFSTGELFF. DNA for the CDR3: TGCAGCGTTAGGTTCAGCACCGGGGAGCTGTTTTTT. The genes are TRBV29-1 and TRBJ2-2; D is uncertain. The germline V gene encodes CDR1 SQVTM and CDR2 ANQGSEA. V lost 5 bases and J 4 bases, leaving 8 bases between the germline ends. This CDR3 comprises 12 residues.

This chain uses TRBV4-3 with TRBJ2-3; the match to TRBD2 covers 7 bases. Looked up from germline, CDR1 is LGHNA and CDR2 is YSLEER. CDR3 length: 17 residues. Germline trimming cut 1 base from V and 6 bases from J; bases unmatched to any gene: 13. The CDR3 reads CASSQAGRGLRWDTQYF. DNA of the CDR3: TGCGCCAGCAGCCAAGCGGGGCGGGGGTTACGCTGGGATACGCAGTATTTT.

This clonotype was seen repeatedly, ten times or more. The CDR3 loop reads CSAPRRGAYEQYF. In DNA, the CDR3 is TGCAGTGCCCCGAGAAGGGGGGCATACGAGCAGTACTTC. This sequence joins TRBV20-1 and TRBJ2-7, with D possibly called TRBD1 or TRBD2 (6 bases each). V shed 6 bases and J shed 4 bases, with 16 bases lying between them. CDR1 is DFQATT and CDR2 is SNEGSKA in the germline V gene (reference sequence). The CDR3 is 13 amino acids.

The chain joins TRBV18 to TRBJ2-6; 8 bases agree with TRBD1. The CDR3 spans 16 residues. V shed 4 bases and J 4 bases; nucleotides not matched to a gene: 6. Germline V lookup: CDR1 KGHSH, CDR2 LQKENI. CDR3 protein: CASSRLTGAGANVLTF. The CDR3 coding sequence is TGTGCCAGCTCACGATTGACAGGGGCAGGGGCCAACGTCCTGACTTTC.

This clonotype was counted only a few times. A single base separates this from a much larger clone, so it may be a read error. The rearrangement uses TRBV29-1 and TRBJ1-1; 7 bases are shared with TRBD1. The V gene's germline CDR1 is SQVTM and CDR2 ANQGSEA. J lost 0 bases, V lost 4 bases, and 2 bases had no gene match. The CDR3 loop spans 13 amino acids. The CDR3 loop is CSVGGQMNTEAFF. The CDR3 nucleotides read TGCAGCGTTGGGGGACAGATGAACACTGAAGCTTTCTTT.

V and J are TRBV15 and TRBJ1-2; TRBD1 might be the D (5 bases). The germline V and J ends were trimmed by 4 bases and 8 bases, with 11 bases remaining between them. There are 12 residues in the CDR3. Germline V gene sequence: CDR1 LNHNV, CDR2 YYDKDF (reference sequence). The CDR3 DNA reads TGTGCCACCAGCAAAAGTTGGGGGGGCTACACCTTC. Translating it yields CATSKSWGGYTF.

The V and J genes are TRBV10-3 and TRBJ1-1; no definite D call. Germline values: CDR1 ENHRY, CDR2 SYGVKD. With 2 bases removed from V and 4 bases from J, the gap between germline ends came to 11 bases. The CDR3 has 14 residues. The CDR3 region is CAISEVLKATEAFF. CDR3 coding DNA: TGTGCCATCAGTGAGGTGTTAAAGGCCACTGAAGCTTTCTTT.

This clonotype was seen a handful of times. The V gene is TRBV29-1, the J gene TRBJ1-5; tentatively, D is TRBD1 (6 bases). Per germline, CDR1 SQVTM and CDR2 ANQGSEA. This CDR3 region has 14 residues. The V and J ends lost 5 bases and 5 bases respectively, with 16 bases between them. In nucleotides, the CDR3 is TGCAGCGTTCTACCGGAACAGGGCGATCAGCCCCAGCATTTT. Protein product: CSVLPEQGDQPQHF.

The sample holds many counts of this clonotype. This chain links TRBV19 with TRBJ1-2; D is possibly TRBD1 (5 bases). V gave up 5 bases and J gave up 4 bases, with 20 bases separating them. The CDR3 has 16 amino acids. Per the germline V gene, CDR1 is LNHDA and CDR2 is SQIVND (reference sequence). CDR3 DNA sequence: TGTGCCAGTAGTGACTGGACACCGGCCCTCTTCTATGGCTACACCTTC. Amino acid sequence: CASSDWTPALFYGYTF. Full variable domain (missing parts from reference TRBV19 and TRBJ1-2): DGGITQSPKYLFRKEGQNVTLSCEQNLNHDAMYWYRQDPGQGLRLIYYSQIVNDFQKGDIAEGYSVSREKKESFPLTVTSAQKNPTAFYLCASSDWTPALFYGYTFGSGTRLTVV.

This clonotype was picked up many times. V gene TRBV20-1 combines with J gene TRBJ2-5; D gene unclear. Germline V gene sequence: CDR1 DFQATT, CDR2 SNEGSKA (reference sequence). This CDR3 is built from 11 residues. Trimming stripped 3 bases from V and 3 bases from J, with 5 bases between. The CDR3 sequence is CSASLEETQYF. CDR3 DNA: TGCAGTGCTAGCCTAGAAGAGACCCAGTACTTC.

This clonotype was found a few times. This chain joins TRBV12-3 or TRBV12-4 and TRBJ2-3; TRBD1 agrees at 9 bases. The V segment lost 6 bases and the J segment 2 bases; nucleotides outside the gene matches: 12. This CDR3 is built from 17 residues. The CDR3 loop reads CASSFQGQGIHTDTQYF. CDR3 DNA: TGTGCCAGCAGCTTTCAAGGACAGGGGATCCACACAGATACGCAGTATTTT.

The rearrangement links TRBV12-3 or TRBV12-4 to TRBJ2-1; tentatively, D is TRBD2 (7 bases). This CDR3 has 15 amino acids. Trimming pared 7 bases from V and 8 bases from J, leaving 21 bases between. Here the CDR3 reads CASTGLGGANDEQFF. The CDR3 DNA is TGTGCCAGCACTGGTCTAGGGGGGGCCAACGATGAGCAGTTCTTC.

In this sample, this clonotype turned up a few times. V is TRBV7-9 and J is TRBJ2-3; D might be TRBD2 (5 bases). The CDR3 has 14 amino acids. Germline CDR1 SEHNR, CDR2 FQNEAQ (reference sequence). Trimming cost V 5 bases and J 0 bases, with 9 bases left between them. CDR3 DNA sequence: TGTGCCAGCAGCGAGGGCCACAGCACAGATACGCAGTATTTT. Its protein product is CASSEGHSTDTQYF.

Many counts were recorded for this clonotype. This sequence joins TRBV6-4 and TRBJ2-1, with D tentatively TRBD2 (6 bases). There are 14 residues in the CDR3. Germline V lookup: CDR1 MRHNA, CDR2 SNTAGT. V gave up 6 bases and J gave up 2 bases, with 11 bases separating them. CDR3 DNA sequence: TGTGCCAGCAGCCGGGACTTTACCTACAATGAGCAGTTCTTC. Its translation is CASSRDFTYNEQFF.

The chain couples TRBV4-3 to TRBJ2-1; 8 positions match TRBD2. Trimming cost V 3 bases and J 7 bases; bases outside gene matches: 8. Germline CDR1 is LGHNA and CDR2 is YSLEER. CDR3 size: 15 residues. The CDR3 loop is CASSQRGALGNEQFF. CDR3 nucleotides: TGCGCCAGCAGCCAGCGGGGGGCCTTAGGGAATGAGCAGTTCTTC.